This is a list of T cell receptor beta chains from one sample in a study of cytomegalovirus exposure and HLA in healthy donors. Repertoires were generated with immunoSEQ multiplex PCR, while TCRdb's copy carries only in-frame clones and drops some. The sample has over 110,000 clones. The sequencing input was PBMCs. Receptors were obtained from a male donor in good health and CMV-seronegative. Each CDR3 is given with its conserved first and last residue. D genes are given only for firm matches.

v_gene	d_gene	j_gene	CDR3aa	CDR3nt
TRBV6-5	TRBD2	TRBJ2-7	CASSPGTSVYEQYF	TGTGCCAGCAGCCCCGGGACTAGTGTTTACGAGCAGTACTTC
TRBV12-5	.	TRBJ1-2	CASGAPVGDRNYGYTF	TGTGCTAGTGGTGCCCCAGTAGGGGATAGGAACTATGGCTACACCTTC
TRBV7-9	.	TRBJ2-1	CASRLAPVPLVGVNEQFF	TGTGCCAGCAGGTTAGCCCCGGTCCCCCTGGTAGGGGTCAATGAGCAGTTCTTC
TRBV5-1	TRBD1	TRBJ2-2	CASSTQGAQTGELFF	TGCGCCAGCAGCACCCAGGGGGCGCAGACCGGGGAGCTGTTTTTT
TRBV5-1	.	TRBJ1-1	CASSLDSLNTEAFF	TGCGCCAGCAGCTTGGACAGCCTAAACACTGAAGCTTTCTTT
TRBV7-8	.	TRBJ2-3	CASITGGSTDTQYF	TGTGCCAGCATCACCGGAGGAAGCACAGATACGCAGTATTTT
TRBV27	.	TRBJ1-1	CASFKRAEDTEAFF	TGTGCCAGCTTTAAGCGCGCCGAGGACACTGAAGCTTTCTTT
TRBV5-1	.	TRBJ2-7	CASSPKTIGGYEQYF	TGCGCCAGCAGCCCAAAAACCATCGGGGGCTACGAGCAGTACTTC
TRBV29-1	.	TRBJ2-1	CSVSGEESSYNEQFF	TGCAGCGTTTCGGGGGAGGAAAGTTCGTACAATGAGCAGTTCTTC
TRBV28	.	TRBJ2-7	CASSWRGTHEQYF	TGTGCCAGCAGTTGGAGAGGAACCCACGAGCAGTACTTC
TRBV5-6	.	TRBJ2-7	CASSLGWQGSYEQYF	TGTGCCAGCAGCTTGGGGTGGCAGGGGTCTTACGAGCAGTACTTC
TRBV19	TRBD1	TRBJ2-1	CATVPGQGPYNEQFF	TGTGCCACAGTCCCGGGACAGGGGCCCTACAATGAGCAGTTCTTC
TRBV23-1	.	TRBJ2-3	CASSPRFRTDTQYF	TGCGCCAGCAGTCCGCGATTTCGAACAGATACGCAGTATTTT
TRBV30	.	TRBJ2-7	CAWSVREQYF	TGTGCCTGGAGTGTGAGAGAGCAGTACTTC
TRBV6-1	.	TRBJ1-5	CASSDTGQKPGGNQPQHF	TGTGCCAGCAGTGATACGGGACAAAAGCCAGGGGGCAATCAGCCCCAGCATTTT
TRBV6-5	.	TRBJ2-7	CASSQFPGAFYEQYF	TGTGCCAGCAGCCAATTCCCAGGGGCGTTTTACGAGCAGTACTTC
TRBV6-1	.	TRBJ1-2	CASQQSGGYTF	TGTGCCAGCCAACAGAGCGGTGGCTACACCTTC
TRBV5-1	.	TRBJ1-2	CASSLAATFFRTSSNYGYTF	TGCGCCAGCAGCTTGGCCGCGACCTTTTTTAGGACAAGCTCTAACTATGGCTACACCTTC
TRBV6-1	TRBD1	TRBJ2-5	CASSAIRGQGEETQYF	TGTGCCAGCAGTGCAATCAGGGGGCAGGGCGAAGAGACCCAGTACTTC
TRBV9	.	TRBJ2-7	CASSVDQGSSYEQYF	TGTGCCAGCAGCGTAGATCAGGGGTCCTCCTACGAGCAGTACTTC
TRBV27	TRBD1	TRBJ1-6	CASSANRGWKLRSSYNSPLHF	TGTGCCAGCAGTGCCAACAGGGGCTGGAAGTTAAGGAGCTCCTATAATTCACCCCTCCACTTT
TRBV9	.	TRBJ1-5	CASSVGGRGDQPQHF	TGTGCCAGCAGCGTAGGAGGGAGGGGTGACCAGCCCCAGCATTTT
TRBV7-7	TRBD1	TRBJ2-1	CASSQGQGIRQFF	TGTGCTAGCAGCCAGGGACAGGGGATAAGGCAGTTCTTC
TRBV4-3	TRBD2	TRBJ2-7	CASSLGTTYEQYF	TGCGCCAGCAGCTTAGGGACTACCTACGAGCAGTACTTC
TRBV30	.	TRBJ2-5	CAWSLGSPRETQYF	TGTGCCTGGAGCCTCGGGTCTCCTCGGGAGACCCAGTACTTC
TRBV18	TRBD1	TRBJ1-1	CASSLQGARMNTEAFF	TGTGCCAGCTCACTTCAGGGGGCGCGGATGAACACTGAAGCTTTCTTT
TRBV5-1	TRBD2	TRBJ2-2	CASSEGLAAANTGELFF	TGCGCCAGCAGCGAGGGACTAGCGGCGGCGAACACCGGGGAGCTGTTTTTT
TRBV7-6	.	TRBJ1-4	CASSLGSAGDLEKLFF	TGTGCCAGCAGCTTAGGGTCGGCAGGGGATTTGGAAAAACTGTTTTTT
TRBV30	TRBD2	TRBJ2-7	CAWQTSGSVYEQYF	TGTGCCTGGCAGACTAGCGGGAGTGTCTACGAGCAGTACTTC
TRBV6-6	.	TRBJ1-1	CASTAGEAFF	TGTGCCAGCACGGCGGGAGAAGCTTTCTTT
TRBV4-2	.	TRBJ2-2	CASSPYRGGELFF	TGTGCCAGCAGCCCCTACCGCGGCGGGGAGCTGTTTTTT
TRBV9	.	TRBJ1-1	CASSVGTAGISNTEAFF	TGTGCCAGCAGCGTAGGGACGGCAGGGATATCGAACACTGAAGCTTTCTTT
TRBV29-1	.	TRBJ2-3	CSVEEGPDTQYF	TGCAGCGTTGAAGAGGGCCCAGATACGCAGTATTTT
TRBV4-2	TRBD2	TRBJ2-7	CASSQATSGGVYEQYF	TGTGCCAGCAGCCAAGCGACTAGCGGGGGGGTCTACGAGCAGTACTTC
TRBV5-1	.	TRBJ1-3	CASSPREGGNTIYF	TGCGCCAGCAGCCCCCGGGAGGGAGGAAACACCATATATTTT
TRBV10-1	.	TRBJ2-5	CASSDGGETQYF	TGCGCCAGCAGTGACGGGGGAGAGACCCAGTACTTC
TRBV11-2	.	TRBJ2-7	CASSSTGYEQYF	TGTGCCAGCAGCTCTACAGGGTACGAGCAGTACTTC
TRBV7-6	.	TRBJ2-7	CASSLSPGESYEQYF	TGTGCCAGCAGCTTAAGTCCAGGCGAGAGCTACGAGCAGTACTTC
TRBV15	.	TRBJ2-1	CATSRVSGYDEQFF	TGTGCCACCAGCAGAGTGAGCGGCTACGATGAGCAGTTCTTC
TRBV14	.	TRBJ1-1	CASSRSANRNTEAFF	TGTGCCAGCAGCCGTAGCGCGAACAGGAACACTGAAGCTTTCTTT
TRBV6-6	TRBD2	TRBJ2-2	CASTLAGGSNTGELFF	TGTGCCAGTACGCTAGCGGGAGGTTCGAACACCGGGGAGCTGTTTTTT
TRBV19	TRBD1	TRBJ1-5	CASSTGQGSNQPQHF	TGTGCCAGTAGTACCGGACAGGGCAGCAATCAGCCCCAGCATTTT
TRBV30	.	TRBJ2-3	CAWSAGSGTDTQYF	TGTGCCTGGAGTGCCGGGAGTGGCACAGATACGCAGTATTTT
TRBV10-3	TRBD1	TRBJ1-1	CAISDRTGGRNTEAFF	TGTGCCATCAGTGATAGGACAGGGGGTAGGAACACTGAAGCTTTCTTT